This T cell receptor beta chain was recovered during a study of blood T cells in healthy people across ages. CDR3 length: 15 residues. CDR1 is MNHEY and CDR2 is SVGAGI in the germline V gene. A remark on this clonotype: The antigen is undetermined. Mismatch with germline at one junction end may stem from a read error.

Whole-study results and caveats: TCR beta diversity correlated strongly with naive T cell percentage.

The authors ran a second PCR of about 6 to 12 cycles using a sample-barcoded 5' primer and a J-beta primer mix. One entry per CDR3 protein results from TCRdb running MiXCR on the 5' RACE reads. The sample shows some 1.7 million distinct CDR3 sequences, 28% of them seen only once. This chain connects TRBV6-5 to TRBJ2-7, with D maybe TRBD1 (6 bases). This TCR came from a woman in her twenties or thirties in good health. Sequencing used blood. CDR3 amino acids: CANSYSLQGNYEQYF. CDR3 sequence (DNA): TGTGCCAACAGTTACTCGTTGCAGGGGAACTACGAGCAGTACTTC.